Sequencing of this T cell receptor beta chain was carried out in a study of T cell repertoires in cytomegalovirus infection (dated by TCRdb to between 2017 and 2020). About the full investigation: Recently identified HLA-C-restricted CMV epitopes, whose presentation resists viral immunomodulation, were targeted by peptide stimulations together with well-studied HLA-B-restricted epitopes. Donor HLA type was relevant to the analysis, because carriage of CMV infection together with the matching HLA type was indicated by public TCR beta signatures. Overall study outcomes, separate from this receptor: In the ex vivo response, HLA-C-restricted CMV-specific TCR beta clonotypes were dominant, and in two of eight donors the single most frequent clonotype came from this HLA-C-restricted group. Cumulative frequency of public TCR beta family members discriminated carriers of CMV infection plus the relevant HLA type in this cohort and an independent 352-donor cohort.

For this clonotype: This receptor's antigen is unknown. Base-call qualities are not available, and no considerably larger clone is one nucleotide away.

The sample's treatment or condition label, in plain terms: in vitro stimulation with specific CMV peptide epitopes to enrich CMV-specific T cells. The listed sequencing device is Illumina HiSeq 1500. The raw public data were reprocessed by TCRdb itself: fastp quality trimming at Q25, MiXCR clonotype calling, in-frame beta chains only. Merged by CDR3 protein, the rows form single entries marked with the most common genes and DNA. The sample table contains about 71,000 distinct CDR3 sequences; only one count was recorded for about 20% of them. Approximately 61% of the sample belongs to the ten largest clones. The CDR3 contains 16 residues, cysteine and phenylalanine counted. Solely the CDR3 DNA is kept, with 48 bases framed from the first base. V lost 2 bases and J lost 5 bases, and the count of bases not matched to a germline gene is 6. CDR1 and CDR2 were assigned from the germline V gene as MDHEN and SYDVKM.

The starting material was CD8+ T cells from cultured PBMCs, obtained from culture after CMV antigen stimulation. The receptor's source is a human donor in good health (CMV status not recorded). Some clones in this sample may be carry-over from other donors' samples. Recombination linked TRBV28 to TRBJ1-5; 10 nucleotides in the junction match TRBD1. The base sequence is TGTGCCAGCAGTTTAACCGGGACAGGGGATGATCAGCCCCAGCATTTT. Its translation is CASSLTGTGDDQPQHF. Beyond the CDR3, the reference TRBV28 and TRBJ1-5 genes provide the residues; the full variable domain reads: DVKVTQSSRYLVKRTGEKVFLECVQDMDHENMFWYRQDPGLGLRLIYFSYDVKMKEKGDIPEGYSVSREKKERFSLILESASTNQTSMYLCASSLTGTGDDQPQHFGDGTRLSIL.